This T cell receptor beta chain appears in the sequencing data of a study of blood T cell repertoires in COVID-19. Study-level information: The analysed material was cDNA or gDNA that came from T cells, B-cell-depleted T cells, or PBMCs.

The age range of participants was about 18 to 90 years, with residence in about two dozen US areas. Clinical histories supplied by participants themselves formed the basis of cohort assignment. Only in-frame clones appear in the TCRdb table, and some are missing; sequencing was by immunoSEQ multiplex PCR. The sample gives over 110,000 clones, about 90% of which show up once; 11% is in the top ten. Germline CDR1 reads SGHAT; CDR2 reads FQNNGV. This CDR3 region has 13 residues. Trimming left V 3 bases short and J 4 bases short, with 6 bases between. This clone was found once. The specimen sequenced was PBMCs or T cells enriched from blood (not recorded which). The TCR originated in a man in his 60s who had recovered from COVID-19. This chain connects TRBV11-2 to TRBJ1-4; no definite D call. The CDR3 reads CASSFGVNEKLFF. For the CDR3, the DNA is TGTGCCAGCAGCTTCGGGGTTAATGAAAAACTGTTTTTT.